This T cell receptor (beta chain) appears in the sequencing data of a study of T cells in Graves' hyperthyroidism and ophthalmopathy (dated by TCRdb to the late 2010s). Background on the whole study: Peripheral blood samples were taken at the time of initial diagnosis, prior to any treatment. A discovery cohort of 95 to 100 patients, about 40 with Graves' ophthalmopathy and approximately 57 with stable Graves' hyperthyroidism, was used to find distinguishing TCR V-J signatures. Prospective prediction of ophthalmopathy was tested in an independent validation cohort consisting of roughly 20 hyperthyroidism patients and around 17 patients who later progressed to ophthalmopathy. For training and testing, the 100 or so patients in the discovery cohort were randomly divided in a 7:3 ratio. In addition, the study compared T-cell repertoires in thyroid tissue and in blood from a handful of Graves' hyperthyroidism patients. Following sampling, methimazole starting at 30 mg daily was given to hyperthyroidism patients, and high-dose intravenous methylprednisolone was given to ophthalmopathy patients. The paper describes TCR Vbeta CDR3 sequencing of 120 to 150 peripheral blood samples, made up of 43 ophthalmopathy patients, some 76 hyperthyroidism patients and 17 progressor patients. The paper as a whole reports these results and caveats: No statistical method was used to fix the sample size in advance, and group allocation was not hidden from the investigators. In validation, the model predicted progression to ophthalmopathy a median of around 6.5 months before onset, with about 71% sensitivity and about 72% specificity. In cross-validation, a model built on a 13 V-J signature told ophthalmopathy apart from stable hyperthyroidism with under 90% sensitivity and around 83% specificity, and in testing the same model reached 80%/75%. Most expanded thyroid clonotypes (frequency above 0.001) were also found in blood, which suggests that blood repertoires may mirror thyroid immune responses.

Concerning this clonotype: Its antigen remains undetermined. No qualities accompany the bases; no much larger clone lies one base away.

Moderately to severely active disease, a Clinical Activity Score of at least 3, a NOSPECS grade of at least 4, and a duration under 3 months were present in ophthalmopathy patients. Patients with uncontrolled infections, other autoimmune diseases, pregnancy or lactation were excluded. Clinical symptoms, serum thyroxine and TRAb, thyroid ultrasound, and orbital computed tomography formed the basis for the diagnoses. PBMCs were separated from roughly 9.3 ml of fresh peripheral blood using Ficoll-Paque density gradient centrifugation. Total RNA was extracted with Trizol reagent, and quality was checked on an Agilent 2100 Bioanalyzer. V is cut by 7 bases and J by 10 bases, and the space between the germline ends is 17 bases. The CDR3 contains 12 residues, cysteine and phenylalanine counted. Of all the DNA, just the CDR3 is kept, 36 bases in frame from base 1. CDR1 and CDR2, looked up from the germline V gene, are SQVTM and ANQGSEA.

TCR beta CDR3 regions were amplified from RNA transcripts. The first round of RT-PCR for the TCR CDR3 was performed with the HTBI primer set and the Qiagen OneStep RT-PCR kit. A second multiplex PCR round built the libraries, followed by size selection and purification. Sequencing of the libraries was done on an Illumina HiSeq2000 using paired-end 100 bp reads. In the source study's methods: Raw data were processed with SOAPnuke, discarding reads with adapters, uncalled bases, mean Phred below 15, or no exact constant-primer or identifier match. COPE v1.2.5 was used to merge high-quality paired reads, and clonotypes were defined as unique nucleotide sequences. MiTCR v1.1 was used to align clonotypes to the IMGT TRBV, TRBD and TRBJ reference segments. Analysis was restricted to V-J combinations with a frequency above 0.0001, which covered roughly 99% of repertoires. The TCS score was defined as F50 (clonal expansion) divided by E x V (chaos), with BLOSUM62-based TCRdist calculated between CDR3 peptides within each V-J. Welch's t-statistics and random forest reduced just over 500 V-J features to some 14, which were used in a naive Bayes classifier (R e1071). TCRdb trimmed public reads at Q25 via fastp, called clones via MiXCR and kept in-frame beta chains. One record per CDR3 amino acid sequence lists the most common genes and DNA. The V and J calls and clone size are TCRdb's, not the authors'. This sample has a few hundred thousand distinct CDR3 sequences in its table, and approximately 17% of those were observed once. Roughly 15% of the sample rests with the top ten.

The V and J genes are TRBV29-1 and TRBJ2-1; the D gene lacks a confident call. The sequencing input was blood. The source is a woman under 30 with Graves' ophthalmopathy. The base sequence is TGCAGCGCGTCCGGGCCACCTCTAGAGCAGTTCTTC. Its coded protein is CSASGPPLEQFF.